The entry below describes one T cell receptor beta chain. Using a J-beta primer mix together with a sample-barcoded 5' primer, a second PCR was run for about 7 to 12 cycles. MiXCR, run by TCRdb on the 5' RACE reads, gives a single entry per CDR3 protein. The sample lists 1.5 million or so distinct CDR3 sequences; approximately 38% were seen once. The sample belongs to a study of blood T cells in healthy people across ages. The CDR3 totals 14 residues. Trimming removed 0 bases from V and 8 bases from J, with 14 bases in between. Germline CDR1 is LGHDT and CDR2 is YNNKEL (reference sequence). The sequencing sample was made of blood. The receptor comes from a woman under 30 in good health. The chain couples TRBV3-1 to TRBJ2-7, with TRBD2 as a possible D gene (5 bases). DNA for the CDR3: TGTGCCAGCAGCCAAGAGCCGTCGGGGTTACAGCAGTACTTC. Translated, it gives CASSQEPSGLQQYF.